A selection of T cell receptor beta chains follows, all from one sample in a study of type 1 regulatory T cells. TCRdb processed the reads anew with MiXCR; each CDR3 protein has one entry. The sample records some 100,000 distinct CDR3 sequences, 25% to 40% being singletons. Sequenced: CD4+ T cells, either the whole sample or a sorted fraction (not recorded which). The receptor source for this set is a human donor in good health. Both conserved end residues are part of each CDR3. Fields, in order: D gene, clone size, J gene, V gene, CDR3 DNA, CDR3 protein. A D gene is named only where the DNA matches it firmly. Clone size is not always given. Where it is, it says once, few, many or a class for expanded clones.

>TRBD2|.|TRBJ2-1|TRBV5-1
TGCGCCAGCAGCCCTCCGGGACTAGGGAACAATGAGCAGTTCTTC
CASSPPGLGNNEQFF
>TRBD1|.|TRBJ1-2|TRBV2
TGTGCCAGCAGAGTCGGACAGGACTATGGCTACACCTTC
CASRVGQDYGYTF
>.|many|TRBJ1-5|TRBV20-1
TGCAGTGCTACAGGCAATCAGCCCCAGCATTTT
CSATGNQPQHF
>TRBD1|.|TRBJ1-2|TRBV6-2/TRBV6-3
TGTGCCAGCAGGAAATCGGGACAGGGGCTTCCACCCTATGGCTACACCTTC
CASRKSGQGLPPYGYTF
>TRBD1|few|TRBJ2-3|TRBV12-3/TRBV12-4
TGTGCCAGCAGGGAAGACAGGGGGCGGAGCACAGATACGCAGTATTTT
CASREDRGRSTDTQYF
>TRBD2|few|TRBJ2-1|TRBV5-1
TGCGCCAGCAGCTCATTAAAAGGACTAGCTATAAGTGAGCAGTTCTTC
CASSSLKGLAISEQFF
>.|.|TRBJ2-5|TRBV5-1
TGCGCCAGCATGGGGACGGGGGCTCGAGAGGCCCAGTACTTC
CASMGTGAREAQYF
>.|.|TRBJ1-6|TRBV5-5
TGTGCCAGCAGCTTGTCACAACTTAATTCACCCCTCCACTTT
CASSLSQLNSPLHF
>.|.|TRBJ1-2|TRBV5-1
TGCGCCAGCAGCGACAGAAACGACTATGGCTACACCTTC
CASSDRNDYGYTF
>.|.|TRBJ2-2|TRBV10-2
TGCGCCAGCAGTCAACTGCTGAACACCGGGGAGCTGTTTTTT
CASSQLLNTGELFF
>.|.|TRBJ2-4|TRBV20-1
TGCAGTGCTTTACGACAGTCGAGGGCCAAAAACATTCAGTACTTC
CSALRQSRAKNIQYF
>TRBD1|few|TRBJ2-7|TRBV29-1
TGCAGCGTCGGACAGGGTTTAGGGGAGCAGTACTTC
CSVGQGLGEQYF
>TRBD1|few|TRBJ1-5|TRBV27
TGTGCCAGCAGTTCCGGGACAGGGGTCAATCAGCCCCAGCATTTT
CASSSGTGVNQPQHF
>.|.|TRBJ2-2|TRBV4-3
TGCGTCAGCAGCCAAGCGGGCGCGAACACCGGGGAGCTGTTTTTT
CVSSQAGANTGELFF
>TRBD2|.|TRBJ2-7|TRBV5-1
TGCGCCAGCAGCCCTATTGCGGGAGCCACCAAGCAGTACTTC
CASSPIAGATKQYF
>.|few|TRBJ1-2|TRBV24-1
TGTGCCACCAGTGAATCGGACAGCAACTATGGCTACACCTTC
CATSESDSNYGYTF
>TRBD1|.|TRBJ2-2|TRBV5-8
TGTGCCAGCAGCTTGGGGGACAGGTGGAACACCGGGGAGCTGTTTTTT
CASSLGDRWNTGELFF
>TRBD2|few|TRBJ2-4|TRBV4-3
TGCGCCAGCAGCCAAGAAGTTGGACTAGCCGAAAAAAACATTCAGTACTTC
CASSQEVGLAEKNIQYF
>TRBD2|.|TRBJ2-3|TRBV20-1
TGCAGTGCTGTGCCGGGAGGAAGCACAGATACGCAGTATTTT
CSAVPGGSTDTQYF
>.|.|TRBJ2-5|TRBV27
TGTGCCAGCAGTCAGGAACAGGGTACAGGGACAGAGACCCAGTACTTC
CASSQEQGTGTETQYF
>TRBD1|.|TRBJ2-1|TRBV20-1
TGCAGTGCTCCCTCGGTCCCAGGGGGGCAGTTCTTC
CSAPSVPGGQFF
>TRBD1|.|TRBJ2-7|TRBV10-3
TGTGCCTCCCAGGCAGGACAGGTTACCTACGAGCAGTACTTC
CASQAGQVTYEQYF